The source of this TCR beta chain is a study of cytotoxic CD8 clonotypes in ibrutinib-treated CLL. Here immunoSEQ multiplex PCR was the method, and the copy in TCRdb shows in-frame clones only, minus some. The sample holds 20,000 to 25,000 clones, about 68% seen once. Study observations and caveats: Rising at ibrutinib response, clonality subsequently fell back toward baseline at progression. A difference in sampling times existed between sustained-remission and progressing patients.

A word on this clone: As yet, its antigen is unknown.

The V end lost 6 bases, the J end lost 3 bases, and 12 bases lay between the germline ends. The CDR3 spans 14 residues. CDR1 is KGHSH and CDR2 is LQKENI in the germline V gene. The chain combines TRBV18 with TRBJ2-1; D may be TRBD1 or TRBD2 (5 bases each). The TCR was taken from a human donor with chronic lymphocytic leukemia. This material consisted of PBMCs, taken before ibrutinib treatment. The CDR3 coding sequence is TGTGCCAGCTCGGGGGAGCTTAGCTACAATGAGCAGTTCTTC. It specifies CASSGELSYNEQFF.